The clone carrying this TCR beta chain appeared many times. Its specificity is unknown. From about 400 ng of RNA, a library with molecular barcoded alpha/delta and beta/gamma adaptors was made. TCRdb passed the reads through MiXCR, listing each CDR3 protein once. The data show almost 40,000 distinct CDR3 sequences, around 15% seen once. This sample is part of a study of read filtering for tumor transcriptome and immune sequencing. Study as a whole: By R-ISS, stages I, II and III held approximately 8, 16 and 7 patients. Study-wide findings and caveats: IR-seq captured clonotypes deeper and more reliably than RNA-seq.

The length of the CDR3 is 15 residues. Germline CDR1 is SGHVS and CDR2 is FQNEAQ. The trim removed 1 base at V and 3 bases at J, leaving 4 bases unmatched. This sequence joins TRBV7-8 and TRBJ2-3; 7 positions match TRBD1. The sequenced sample was a population of CD138-negative cells sorted from bone marrow. The sequence was obtained from a donor over 35 with multiple myeloma. Here the CDR3 reads CASSLEGTVTDTQYF. The DNA of the CDR3 is TGTGCCAGCAGCTTAGAAGGGACAGTTACAGATACGCAGTATTTT.